This T cell receptor beta chain was documented in a study of T cell responses to AZD1222 COVID-19 vaccine. The study's findings and limits: At 160-218 and 743-854, vaccine-associated CD4 TCRs were dominant, and they spanned spike. The study found Spike-specific TCR breadth and depth rose after two AZD1222 doses. It should be noted that donors were predominantly white British and more often female, and clonal diversity was possibly underestimated.

With respect to this clone: The antigen remains unidentified.

Repertoires were generated with immunoSEQ multiplex PCR, while TCRdb's copy carries only in-frame clones and drops some. The table lists around 260,000 clones, roughly 93% of them singletons, with roughly 0.6% in the top ten. The V gene lost 0 bases and the J gene lost 4 bases, with 11 bases spanning the gap. CDR3 length equals 15 residues. CDR1 MNHEY and CDR2 SVGAGI come from the germline V gene. This specimen consisted of peripheral blood, obtained on day 0 of AZD1222 vaccination. The receptor comes from an adult in good health. V is TRBV6-5 and J is TRBJ2-3, with D possibly called TRBD1 or TRBD2 (5 bases each). DNA for the CDR3: TGTGCCAGCAGTTACTCGAGACAGAGGGCAGATACGCAGTATTTT. It codes for CASSYSRQRADTQYF.